Described below is a single TCR beta chain sequence and its context. The data derive from a study of blood T cell repertoires in COVID-19. Study-wide context: From the United States, Italy and Spain came samples of acute and convalescent COVID-19. From T cells, B-cell-depleted T cells, or PBMCs came the material, which was cDNA or gDNA.

Under the authors' procedure: Estimates of nucleated cell counts were drawn from the amplification of reference gene primers. The data were produced by immunoSEQ multiplex PCR, yet TCRdb's version contains in-frame clones alone and is incomplete. That table is the source of V, J and clone size, and D and trimming were worked out from the DNA. Found here are roughly 80,000 clones, about 90% of them singletons; the top ten hold around a sixth. This CDR3 has 13 residues. Germline CDR1 SGHVT, CDR2 SQSDAQ. The J segment lost 7 bases and the V segment lost 4 bases, leaving 2 bases of the junction unmatched.

Source material: peripheral blood. The V gene is TRBV7-4, the J gene TRBJ2-1; TRBD1 matches at 9 bases. The receptor's source is a man older than 75 in a cohort sampled during active COVID-19. The CDR3 coding sequence is TGTGCCAGCAGCTCCGGGACAGGGAATGAGCAGTTCTTC. Residues: CASSSGTGNEQFF.